This T cell receptor (beta chain) was retrieved from a study of shared clonotypes between healthy human individuals. Study overall: Three plates each covered CD4 naive and memory; CD8 naive two, CD8 memory one. Overall study results and limits: Some clonotypes were shared by all four sorted-subset donors, while others were not shared. The non-shared ones had lower generation probabilities than the shared ones.

V shed 9 bases, J shed 6 bases, and the junction held 10 bases outside the gene matches. The CDR3 totals 14 residues. Germline V gene data show CDR1 as MDHEN and CDR2 as SYDVKM. Healthy HIV-negative adults without recent acute infections or vaccinations served as donors. This table comes from immunoSEQ multiplex PCR, and its TCRdb copy is limited to in-frame clones, with some not included. The table includes about 1 million clones, approximately 68% detected once. On this clone itself: Antigen: not known.

Sequenced material: memory CD4+ T cells sorted from blood. Noted subset: CD45RA-negative fraction. This receptor was identified in a man between 18 and 35 years old in good health. This rearrangement joins TRBV28 to TRBJ1-5; 8 bases map to TRBD1. CDR3 sequence (DNA): TGTGCCAGTCACAACTCAGGGGGCGGTCAGCCCCAGCATTTT. Its translation is CASHNSGGGQPQHF. Using reference TRBV28 and TRBJ1-5 for the parts outside the CDR3, the full variable domain is DVKVTQSSRYLVKRTGEKVFLECVQDMDHENMFWYRQDPGLGLRLIYFSYDVKMKEKGDIPEGYSVSREKKERFSLILESASTNQTSMYLCASHNSGGGQPQHFGDGTRLSIL.